This TCR beta chain was retrieved from a study of OX40 agonist ivuxolimab in advanced cancers. Study information: In this cohort, patients received ivuxolimab, an agonistic anti-OX40 (CD134) antibody.

The study's findings and limits: The CD4+ and CD8+ T cells in the blood had expanded clonally by week 6 at 0.1 to 3.0 mg/kg. Low normalized T-cell clonal expansion was additionally recorded for some nonresponders.

Regarding this clone: Its antigen is unidentified.

The assay was immunoSEQ multiplex PCR, and TCRdb's table has in-frame clones only and misses some. The sample comprises around 76,000 clones, roughly 91% of which are singletons, and approximately 13% rests with the top ten. J was trimmed by 2 bases and V by 4 bases; bases with no gene match: 15. This CDR3 has 19 residues. Germline values: CDR1 MNHEY, CDR2 SMNVEV (reference sequence). The TCR comes from an adult with an advanced solid tumor such as melanoma, head and neck, liver or kidney cancer. Source: CD4+ or CD8+ T cells sorted from blood, taken in a trial of the OX40 agonist ivuxolimab. The V and J genes are TRBV27 and TRBJ2-3, with 10 bases fitting TRBD2. The CDR3 loop reads CASSSPPGLAPRPTDTQYF. The CDR3 nucleotides are TGTGCCAGCAGTTCCCCTCCGGGACTAGCGCCTAGACCCACAGATACGCAGTATTTT.